This T cell receptor (beta chain) was sequenced during a study of T-cell reconstitution after alpha-beta-depleted transplantation in children. Preparation of the TCRbeta library involved a method that used unique molecular identifiers. TCRdb reprocessed the PCR reads with MiXCR, giving one entry per CDR3 protein. There are a few hundred thousand distinct CDR3 sequences in the sample; over 25% occur only once, and 35% to 40% lies in the top ten. This clonotype was seen a few times. The antigen remains unidentified. Study-level findings and limits: Several hundred expanded graft clones reportedly supplied alpha-beta T cells about two months after transplant. The main origin of T-cell counts and diversity one year after transplant was newly produced T cells.

Germline lookup yields CDR1 DFQATT and CDR2 SNEGSKA (reference sequence). This CDR3 is 12 amino acids long. V was clipped by 3 bases and J by 10 bases, with 13 bases between them. The sequence was obtained from a boy less than two years old with Wiskott-Aldrich syndrome, due to receive a stem cell transplant. The gene calls are TRBV20-1 and TRBJ2-1; tentative D call: TRBD2 (5 bases). The sample in question was PBMCs, obtained before TCRalphabeta/CD19-depleted stem cell transplant. DNA of the CDR3: TGCAGTGCTAGTGTTGCCCGAGGGGAGCAGTTCTTC. Translated: CSASVARGEQFF.